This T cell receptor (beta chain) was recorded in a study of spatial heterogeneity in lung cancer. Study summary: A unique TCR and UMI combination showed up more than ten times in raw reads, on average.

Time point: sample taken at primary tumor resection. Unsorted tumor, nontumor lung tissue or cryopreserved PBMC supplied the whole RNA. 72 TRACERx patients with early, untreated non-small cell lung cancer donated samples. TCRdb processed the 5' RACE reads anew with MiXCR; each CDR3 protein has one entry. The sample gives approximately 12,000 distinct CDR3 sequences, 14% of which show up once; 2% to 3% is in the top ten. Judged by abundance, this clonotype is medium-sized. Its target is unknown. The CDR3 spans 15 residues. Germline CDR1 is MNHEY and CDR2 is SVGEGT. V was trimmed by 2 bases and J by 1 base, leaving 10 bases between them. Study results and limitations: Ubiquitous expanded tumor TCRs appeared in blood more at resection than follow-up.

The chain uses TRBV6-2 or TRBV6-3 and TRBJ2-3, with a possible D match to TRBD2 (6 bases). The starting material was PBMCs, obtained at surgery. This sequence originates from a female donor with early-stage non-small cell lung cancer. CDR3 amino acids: CASSYDGSRTDTQYF. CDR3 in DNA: TGTGCCAGCAGTTACGACGGGAGTCGCACAGATACGCAGTATTTT.